The T cell receptor beta chain described here comes from a study of blood T cells in healthy people across ages. Study conclusions and caveats: Not knowing donor CMV status may have confounded expanded clonotype changes.

In the case of this clonotype: The antigen remains unidentified.

The use of a sample-barcoded 5' primer and a J-beta primer mix characterized a second PCR of roughly 7 to 11 cycles. Unique molecular identifiers of 12 random nucleotides labeled each cDNA. Per sample, CDR3-containing paired-end reads numbered at least 2.5 million. TCRdb re-derived calls from the 5' RACE reads in MiXCR, one entry per CDR3 protein. Found here are roughly 730,000 distinct CDR3 sequences, around 50% of them singletons; the top ten hold around a quarter. The sequence was collected from a man in his forties in good health. The sample consisted of blood.

This chain's CDR3 is CASSGLTGVGTGELFF. The CDR3 bases are TGTGCCAGCAGCGGACTGACAGGGGTAGGCACCGGGGAGCTGTTTTTT. This chain uses TRBV6-1 with TRBJ2-2; 8 bases fit TRBD1. This CDR3 has 16 amino acids. Germline CDR1 MNHNS, CDR2 SASEGT. With V trimmed by 6 bases and J by 4 bases, 10 bases remained unmatched.